Described below is a single T cell receptor beta chain sequence and its context. Its antigen is not identified. Brentuximab vedotin exposure varied among the patients, all of whom had relapsed after autologous stem cell transplantation. The record originates from a study of PD-1 blockade in classical Hodgkin lymphoma. Sequencing used immunoSEQ multiplex PCR; TCRdb keeps in-frame clones, though not all of them. This repertoire shows tens of thousands of clones, more than 70% found once; its top ten account for approximately 20%. General study results and limits: The repertoire differences lack a defined cause, possibly disease activity or prior therapy. Exclusion was applied to patients who started nivolumab under 1 year after ASCT.

Per germline, CDR1 SGHNT and CDR2 YYREEE (reference sequence). Losses at the gene ends were 4 bases for V and 6 bases for J; bases not matched to a gene: 12. CDR3 length: 15 amino acids. The clonotype originates from a human donor with classical Hodgkin lymphoma. Specimen: peripheral blood mononuclear cells (PBMCs), collected at baseline. This sequence joins TRBV5-4 and TRBJ2-5; 7 nucleotides line up with TRBD2. As DNA, the CDR3 is TGTGCCAGCAGCGCGGACCTCGGCGGGAGCCAGACCCAGTACTTC. This encodes CASSADLGGSQTQYF. The complete variable domain, with remaining parts taken from reference TRBV5-4 and TRBJ2-5, reads ETGVTQSPTHLIKTRGQQVTLRCSSQSGHNTVSWYQQALGQGPQFIFQYYREEENGRGNFPPRFSGLQFPNYSSELNVNALELDDSALYLCASSADLGGSQTQYFGPGTRLLVL.